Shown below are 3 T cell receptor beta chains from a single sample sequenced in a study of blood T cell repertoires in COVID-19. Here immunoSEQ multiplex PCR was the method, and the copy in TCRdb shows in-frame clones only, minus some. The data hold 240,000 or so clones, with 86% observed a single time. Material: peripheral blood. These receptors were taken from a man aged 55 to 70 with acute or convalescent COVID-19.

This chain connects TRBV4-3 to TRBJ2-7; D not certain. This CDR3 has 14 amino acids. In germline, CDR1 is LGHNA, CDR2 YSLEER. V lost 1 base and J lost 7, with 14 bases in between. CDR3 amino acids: CASSQGRRPREQYF. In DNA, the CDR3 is TGCGCCAGCAGCCAAGGTCGACGGCCGAGGGAGCAGTACTTC.

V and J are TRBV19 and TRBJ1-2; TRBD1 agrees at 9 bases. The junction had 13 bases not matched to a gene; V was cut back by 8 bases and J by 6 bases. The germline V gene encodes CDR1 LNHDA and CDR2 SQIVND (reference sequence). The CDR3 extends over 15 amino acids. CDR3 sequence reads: CASHTRGQGQDGYTF. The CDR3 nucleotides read TGTGCCAGTCACACCCGTGGACAGGGGCAGGATGGCTACACCTTC.

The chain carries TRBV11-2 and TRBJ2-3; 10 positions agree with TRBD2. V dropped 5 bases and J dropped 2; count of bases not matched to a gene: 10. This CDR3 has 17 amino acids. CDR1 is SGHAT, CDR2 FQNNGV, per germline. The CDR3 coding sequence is TGTGCCAGCAGCCCCCTTGGACTAGCGGAGACCACAGATACGCAGTATTTT. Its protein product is CASSPLGLAETTDTQYF.